This record covers a single T cell receptor beta chain. These data originate in a study of blood T cell repertoires in COVID-19. Study processing details: Amplified reference gene primers provided the basis for estimating nucleated cell counts. Libraries were prepared by immunoSEQ multiplex PCR; TCRdb keeps only in-frame clonotypes and omits some of them. The V and J calls and clone size come from that table; D and trimming were worked out from the DNA. The sample lists around 160,000 clones; around 81% were seen once. Sequences were obtained from PBMCs or T cells enriched from blood (not recorded which). The TCR comes from a man between 35 and 55 years old who had recovered from COVID-19.

The CDR3 DNA sequence: TGTGCCAGTAGTACTCGACGGGGAGCGGGTTCAGATACGCAGTATTTT. Translating it yields CASSTRRGAGSDTQYF. The chain recombines TRBV19 with TRBJ2-3; tentatively, D is TRBD2 (6 bases). V was cut by 4 bases and J by 4 bases, with 18 bases left in between. The CDR3 length is 16 residues. Germline V gene data show CDR1 as LNHDA and CDR2 as SQIVND (reference sequence).